This T cell receptor (beta chain) was recorded in a study of breast tumors, draining lymph nodes, adjacent tissues. The lymph nodes were axillary draining lymph nodes from breast cancer patients. This clonotype occurred many times. Antigen unknown. Findings and limits, study-wide: Data only fit, rather than demonstrated, lymph node origin of most tumor T cells. Compared with lymph nodes, tumors were less diverse; compared with nontumor tissue, more.

TCRdb independently ran MiXCR on the multiplex PCR reads; one entry per CDR3 protein. This table has more than 250,000 distinct CDR3 sequences, 30% to 35% appearing once. V lost 2 bases to trimming and J lost 5 bases, with 14 bases between them. Germline V gene sequence: CDR1 SGHNT, CDR2 YENEEA. The CDR3 is made up of 15 amino acids. The sequenced sample was axillary lymph node tissue. This TCR derives from a female donor with breast cancer. Some clones in this sample may be carry-over from other donors' samples. This rearrangement joins TRBV11-3 to TRBJ2-3; D could derive from TRBD1 or TRBD2 (5 bases each). Written as DNA, the CDR3 is TGTGCCAGCAGCTTAAATCGAGGGGCGGGAGATACGCAGTATTTT. Residues: CASSLNRGAGDTQYF.